The sequence of this T cell receptor beta chain was determined in a study of T cell responses to AZD1222 COVID-19 vaccine. General study points: Clonal diversity was possibly underestimated, and white British individuals and females predominated among donors. Reportedly, nearly half the spike-specific TCRs target unmutated variant regions. Of the AZD1222 recipients, only 5 or 6 were seropositive at baseline.

With regard to this clone: Antigen: not known.

Second-dose intervals near 4 or 12 weeks were combined. Trimming at V came to 6 bases and at J to 7 bases, leaving 15 bases not matched to a gene. CDR1 and CDR2 (germline): MNHEY, SMNVEV (reference sequence). The CDR3 is 16 residues long. Profiled with immunoSEQ multiplex PCR; TCRdb holds only in-frame clones, not every one. The table lists some 39,000 clones, around 90% of them singletons. This clonotype originated in an adult who received the AZD1222 COVID-19 vaccine. The chain carries TRBV27 and TRBJ2-5; TRBD1 agrees at 9 bases. The starting material was peripheral blood, obtained 28 days after the second AZD1222 dose. CDR3 sequence: CASSQTPGQGQGTQYF. The CDR3 DNA is TGTGCCAGCAGCCAAACCCCGGGACAGGGACAGGGGACCCAGTACTTC.